This TCR beta chain was recovered during a study of shared clonotypes between healthy human individuals. Study observations and caveats: A few donors held about 4.5% of naive CD4 clonotypes in common.

The CDR3 consists of 14 residues. Germline V gene data show CDR1 as MNHNS and CDR2 as SASEGT. Trimming cost V 8 bases and J 6 bases; bases outside gene matches: 6. CD8 memory was a combination that joined CD45RO+ cells with CCR7-negative CD45RA+ TemRA cells. To note about this clone: Its antigen is currently unknown.

The DNA input per sorted-subset replicate PCR was about 220 ng, corresponding to 25,000 to 30,000 T cell genomes. Data came from immunoSEQ multiplex PCR; TCRdb stores just in-frame clones and leaves some out. The data contain approximately 350,000 clones, approximately 96% of them singletons. The receptor's source is a man in his thirties or forties in good health. This chain links TRBV6-1 with TRBJ2-1; 11 positions agree with TRBD2. Sequenced sample: memory CD8+ T cells sorted from blood. Subset described: CD45RO+ cells pooled with CCR7-negative TemRA cells. DNA for the CDR3: TGTGCCAGCCGGGCGGGACTAGCGGCCAATGAGCAGTTCTTC. Translation: CASRAGLAANEQFF.